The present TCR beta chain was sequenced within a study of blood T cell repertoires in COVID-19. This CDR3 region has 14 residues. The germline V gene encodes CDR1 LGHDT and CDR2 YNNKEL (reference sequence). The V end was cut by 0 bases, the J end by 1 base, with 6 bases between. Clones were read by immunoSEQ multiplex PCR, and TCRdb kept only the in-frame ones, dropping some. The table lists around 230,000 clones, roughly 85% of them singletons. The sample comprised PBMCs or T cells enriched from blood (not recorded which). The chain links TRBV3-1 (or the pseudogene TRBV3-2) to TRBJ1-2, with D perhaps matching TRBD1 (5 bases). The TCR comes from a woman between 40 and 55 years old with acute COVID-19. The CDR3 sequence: CASSQERGNYGYTF. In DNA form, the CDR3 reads TGTGCCAGCAGCCAAGAAAGGGGTAACTATGGCTACACCTTC.